Below are 22 T cell receptor beta chains sequenced from a single sample in a study of technical replicates of blood from a few donors. The assay was immunoSEQ multiplex PCR, and TCRdb's table has in-frame clones only and misses some. The table shows approximately 75,000 clones, with around nine tenths occurring only once. Material for sequencing was T cells isolated from PBMCs. The receptors derive from a human donor in good health.

The CDR3 protein is CASYSGPSTDTQYF. The CDR3 nucleotides are TGTGCCTCCTATAGCGGGCCTAGCACAGATACGCAGTATTTT. The rearrangement links TRBV10-3 to TRBJ2-3, with 7 bases that match TRBD2. Germline CDR1 and CDR2: ENHRY and SYGVKD. The V segment lost 11 bases and the J segment 0 bases; nucleotides outside the gene matches: 8. The CDR3 has 14 residues.

CDR3 in DNA: TGTGCCAGCAGTACCGTGGCCTCTGGAAACACCATATATTTT. Translation: CASSTVASGNTIYF. V is TRBV27 and J is TRBJ1-3; D unresolved. The germline V and J ends were trimmed by 5 bases and 0 bases, with 8 bases remaining between them. CDR1 and CDR2 from the germline V gene are MNHEY and SMNVEV (reference sequence). CDR3 length equals 14 residues.

V and J are TRBV9 and TRBJ2-3, with 10 bases aligning to TRBD2. The CDR3 totals 15 residues. Germline V gene lookup returns CDR1 SGDLS and CDR2 YYNGEE. The J segment lost 4 bases and the V segment lost 3 bases, leaving 5 bases of the junction unmatched. CDR3 in DNA: TGTGCCAGCAGCGCCCAAGCGGGAGGGGCAGATACGCAGTATTTT. Translated: CASSAQAGGADTQYF.

V usage is TRBV7-2 and J usage is TRBJ1-1; the D is unclear. CDR1 is SGHTA, CDR2 FQGNSA, per germline. The CDR3 extends over 15 amino acids. The V end was cut by 6 bases, the J end by 1 base, with 15 bases between. Written as DNA, the CDR3 is TGTGCCAGCAGTAAGACTGTACGGGAGAACACTGAAGCTTTCTTT. Its protein product is CASSKTVRENTEAFF.

The chain uses TRBV7-5 and TRBJ1-2; TRBD1, the table's D call, was not compared with the DNA. TRBV7-5 is assigned pseudogene status. CDR3 length equals 14 residues. This CDR3 is CVRSLETGKECYTF. CDR3 DNA: TGTGTCAGAAGCTTAGAGACAGGGAAGGAATGCTACACCTTC.

This chain connects TRBV19 to TRBJ2-5; the match to TRBD2 covers 14 bases. Trimming removed 7 bases from V and 4 bases from J; junction bases left unmatched: 5. CDR3 length: 15 amino acids. Germline V lookup: CDR1 LNHDA, CDR2 SQIVND (reference sequence). The CDR3 region is CASTKGLAGGETQYF. CDR3 in DNA: TGTGCCAGTACGAAAGGACTAGCGGGAGGAGAGACCCAGTACTTC.

The chain employs TRBV11-3 and TRBJ2-5; D is unclear. The V gene's germline CDR1 is SGHNT and CDR2 YENEEA. The CDR3 extends over 12 amino acids. V dropped 1 base and J dropped 9 bases, with 9 bases sitting between them. CDR3 DNA: TGTGCCAGCAGCTTAGGGTGGCAGGCCCAGTACTTC. It codes for CASSLGWQAQYF. Full variable domain (rest looked up from reference TRBV11-3 and TRBJ2-5): EAGVVQSPRYKIIEKKQPVAFWCNPISGHNTLYWYLQNLGQGPELLIRYENEEAVDDSQLPKDRFSAERLKGVDSTLKIQPAELGDSAVYLCASSLGWQAQYFGPGTRLLVL.

The table lists this clone with a count of one. The V gene is TRBV7-9, the J gene TRBJ1-5; D remains ambiguous. CDR1 and CDR2 from the germline V gene are SEHNR and FQNEAQ (reference sequence). This CDR3 region has 19 residues. V lost 4 bases and J lost 6, with 28 bases in between. DNA of the CDR3: TGTGCCAGCAGCTCGTACGACTTTTCGGGCGGAACACGGGGTCAGCCCCAGCATTTT. As protein: CASSSYDFSGGTRGQPQHF.

This clone was seen only once. This chain links TRBV9 with TRBJ2-1, with 9 bases aligning to TRBD2. The CDR3 runs to 15 residues. Trimming took 4 bases from V and 0 from J; bases not matched to a gene: 2. Germline CDR1 reads SGDLS; CDR2 reads YYNGEE. In DNA form, the CDR3 reads TGTGCCAGCAGCCGGACTAGCGACTCCTACAATGAGCAGTTCTTC. Protein: CASSRTSDSYNEQFF.

The chain is built from TRBV11-2 and TRBJ2-3; 16 bases align to TRBD2. V shed 0 bases and J 2 bases; nucleotides not matched to a gene: 5. CDR1 and CDR2 (germline): SGHAT, FQNNGV. The CDR3 is 19 amino acids. CDR3 residues: CASSLELGTSGRATDTQYF. CDR3 bases: TGTGCCAGCAGCTTAGAGCTAGGGACTAGCGGGAGGGCCACAGATACGCAGTATTTT.

The chain carries TRBV6-1 and TRBJ1-5; possibly TRBD1 for D (5 bases). V was trimmed by 5 bases and J by 7 bases, leaving 15 bases between them. The V gene's germline CDR1 is MNHNS and CDR2 SASEGT. The CDR3 length is 14 residues. This chain's CDR3 is CASSPDPEGQPQHF. CDR3 in DNA: TGTGCCAGCAGTCCCGACCCGGAGGGGCAGCCCCAGCATTTT.

V and J are TRBV27 and TRBJ2-7, with 7 bases identical to TRBD2. The junction had 9 bases not matched to a gene; V was cut back by 4 bases and J by 3 bases. The V gene's germline CDR1 is MNHEY and CDR2 SMNVEV (reference sequence). This CDR3 has 15 amino acids. The DNA of the CDR3 is TGTGCCAGCAGTTCGCGGACTAGAGAGTTCTACGAGCAGTACTTC. Residues: CASSSRTREFYEQYF.

The chain is built from TRBV6-1 and TRBJ2-7; D might be TRBD2 (7 bases). The V end was cut by 3 bases, the J end by 3 bases, with 15 bases between. CDR1 and CDR2 from the germline V gene are MNHNS and SASEGT. The CDR3 has 15 amino acids. CDR3: CASSEGGTPSYEQYF. In DNA form, the CDR3 reads TGTGCCAGCAGTGAGGGGGGGACACCAAGCTACGAGCAGTACTTC.

The chain employs TRBV15 and TRBJ2-5; D ambiguous. CDR3 length equals 13 residues. Germline V gene data show CDR1 as LNHNV and CDR2 as YYDKDF (reference sequence). The germline V and J ends were trimmed by 3 bases and 6 bases, with 11 bases remaining between them. The CDR3 sequence: CATSSMGRQTQYF. The CDR3 DNA reads as TGTGCCACCAGCAGTATGGGCAGGCAGACCCAGTACTTC.

V gene TRBV2 combines with J gene TRBJ2-1; 8 bases are shared with TRBD2. CDR1 and CDR2 from the germline V gene are SNHLY and FYNNEI. This CDR3 has 15 amino acids. J lost 15 bases, V lost 2 bases, and 15 bases had no gene match. CDR3 in DNA: TGTGCCAGCAGTGAACGGTGGCTAGCGGGTCCATCCCGGTTCTTC. It codes for CASSERWLAGPSRFF.

The gene calls are TRBV5-4 and TRBJ2-7, with 7 bases that match TRBD1. The CDR3 totals 13 residues. J gave up 2 bases and V 1 base, and 0 bases lay outside the gene matches. CDR1 and CDR2 (germline): SGHNT, YYREEE (reference sequence). The CDR3 loop is CASSLQGAYEQYF. CDR3 sequence (DNA): TGTGCCAGCAGCTTGCAGGGGGCCTACGAGCAGTACTTC. The full variable domain, in which reference TRBV5-4 and TRBJ2-7 provide the parts outside the CDR3, is ETGVTQSPTHLIKTRGQQVTLRCSSQSGHNTVSWYQQALGQGPQFIFQYYREEENGRGNFPPRFSGLQFPNYSSELNVNALELDDSALYLCASSLQGAYEQYFGPGTRLTVT.

The DNA for the CDR3 is TGTGCCAGCAGCACACAGGGGGCGTTCTACGAGCAGTACTTC. Its translation is CASSTQGAFYEQYF. The chain carries TRBV7-2 and TRBJ2-7, with 9 positions matching TRBD1. CDR1 is SGHTA, CDR2 FQGNSA, per germline. CDR3 length equals 14 residues. V lost 5 bases and J lost 3; bases outside the gene matches: 5.

V usage is TRBV28 and J usage is TRBJ1-1, with a tentative D call TRBD1 (6 bases). V shed 6 bases and J shed 1 base, with 12 bases lying between them. The CDR3 is made up of 14 amino acids. Germline lookup yields CDR1 MDHEN and CDR2 SYDVKM. CDR3 protein: CASRLDRSNTEAFF. The DNA for the CDR3 is TGTGCCAGCAGATTAGACAGGTCGAACACTGAAGCTTTCTTT.

V gene TRBV2 combines with J gene TRBJ2-1; TRBD2 matches at 11 bases. Germline CDR1 is SNHLY and CDR2 is FYNNEI. The CDR3 totals 14 residues. With 9 bases clipped from V and 7 bases from J, the junction kept 8 bases outside the gene matches. This CDR3 is CASWVAGGRNEQFF. In DNA, the CDR3 is TGTGCCAGTTGGGTAGCGGGAGGGCGGAATGAGCAGTTCTTC.

The chain combines TRBV6-1 with TRBJ1-1, with D unresolved. Germline CDR1 reads MNHNS; CDR2 reads SASEGT. This CDR3 is built from 16 residues. Trimming cost V 1 base and J 1 base, with 13 bases left between them. DNA of the CDR3: TGTGCCAGCAGTGAAGTTGGGTTGGCGGAGAACACTGAAGCTTTCTTT. Protein: CASSEVGLAENTEAFF.

The chain links TRBV27 to TRBJ1-4; TRBD1 might be the D (6 bases). This CDR3 spans 15 amino acids. V was pared by 3 bases and J by 6 bases, with 14 bases between. Per the germline V gene, CDR1 is MNHEY and CDR2 is SMNVEV (reference sequence). In nucleotides, the CDR3 is TGTGCCAGCAGTTTCCGACAGGTCCGTCATGAAAAACTGTTTTTT. It specifies CASSFRQVRHEKLFF.

The chain combines TRBV28 with TRBJ2-5; 7 bases agree with TRBD2. The CDR3 is made up of 14 amino acids. V trimming: 9 bases; J trimming: 0 bases; junction bases outside the gene matches: 7. CDR1 and CDR2 (germline): MDHEN, SYDVKM. The CDR3 protein is CARCGLADQETQYF. The CDR3, as DNA: TGTGCCAGATGTGGGCTAGCGGACCAAGAGACCCAGTACTTC.